A selection of T cell receptor beta chains follows, all from one sample in a study of a mutant IDH1 vaccine in newly diagnosed glioma. Their cognate antigens are unknown. Data came from immunoSEQ multiplex PCR; TCRdb stores just in-frame clones and leaves some out. The sample includes 30,000 to 40,000 clones, about four fifths of them seen just once. Here the sequenced sample was PBMCs, taken from a glioma patient whose treatment included an IDH1 peptide vaccine. The receptors were sampled from a man aged 35-49 years with glioma. The CDR3 runs from the conserved cysteine through the conserved F or W. Each record gives: V gene, clone size, J gene, D gene, CDR3 DNA, CDR3 protein. A D gene is named only where the DNA matches it firmly. Rows may omit the clone size; those that give it use once, few, many or a size class.

TRBV7-9	once	TRBJ2-5	TRBD2	TGTGCCAGCAGCGCCTCTGGGAGGGAAGAGACCCAGTACTTC	CASSASGREETQYF
TRBV4-3	few	TRBJ1-5	-	TGCGCCAGCAGCCAAGAGGTTGGCAGTCGCAATCAGCCCCAGCATTTT	CASSQEVGSRNQPQHF
TRBV7-6	-	TRBJ2-3	TRBD2	TGTGCCAGCAGCCCACTAGCGGGGGGGGACACAGATACGCAGTATTTT	CASSPLAGGDTDTQYF
TRBV11-1	-	TRBJ2-1	-	TGTGCCAGCAGCTTAGCCTTCGAACGCAATGAGCAGTTCTTC	CASSLAFERNEQFF
TRBV7-2	-	TRBJ2-5	-	TGTGCCAGCAGCCCGACAGAAGAGACCCAGTACTTC	CASSPTEETQYF
TRBV5-4	once	TRBJ2-5	-	TGTGCCAGCAGCTTGGGTCGAGAAGAGACCCAGTACTTC	CASSLGREETQYF
TRBV9	-	TRBJ1-5	TRBD1	TGTGCCAGCAGCGTGGAGACAGGGGGAGTTTTTCAGCCCCAGCATTTT	CASSVETGGVFQPQHF
TRBV5-4	few	TRBJ1-1	-	TGTGCCAGCAGCTTGGGGCAGGGGAGGACTGAAGCTTTCTTT	CASSLGQGRTEAFF
TRBV18	-	TRBJ2-1	TRBD2	TGTGCCAGCTCACCTTCCATAGCGGGCAATGAGCAGTTCTTC	CASSPSIAGNEQFF
TRBV15	once	TRBJ2-2	-	TGTGCCACCAGCAGGAAACCCCCGACTAGACCAAACACCGGGGAGCTGTTTTTT	CATSRKPPTRPNTGELFF
TRBV18	-	TRBJ2-5	TRBD2	TGTGCCAGCTCAATCTTAGCGGGGTCAGAGGAGACCCAGTACTTC	CASSILAGSEETQYF